This T cell receptor (beta chain) was obtained from a study of cytotoxic CD8 clonotypes in ibrutinib-treated CLL. Across the study: Once treatment had gone on for a median of around eleven months, range 6 to 36, response samples were drawn.

The germline gives CDR1 MGHDK, CDR2 SYGVNS. The CDR3 is 16 amino acids. Trimming took 6 bases from V and 2 from J, leaving 16 bases between them. Sequencing used immunoSEQ multiplex PCR; TCRdb keeps in-frame clones, though not all of them. The sample shows about 140,000 clones, approximately 80% of them seen only once. The material sequenced was PBMCs, taken after 12 months of ibrutinib treatment. This receptor was taken from a human donor with chronic lymphocytic leukemia. This rearrangement joins TRBV25-1 to TRBJ2-2, with D perhaps TRBD1 (5 bases). The CDR3 reads CASSRHIDRNTGELFF. The CDR3 nucleotides read TGTGCCAGCAGCCGACACATTGACAGAAACACCGGGGAGCTGTTTTTT.